Sequencing of this T cell receptor beta chain was carried out in a study of regulatory T cells in long-lasting Graves disease. Germline CDR1 MNHEY, CDR2 SVGEGT. V lost 1 base and J lost 8, with 14 bases in between. CDR3 length: 15 residues. The time point is: persistent/refractory GD, antithyroid drugs over 5 years with positive TRAb. PBMCs were the source of the RNA used for TCR sequencing. Worth noting for this clonotype: Its antigen is unidentified.

Investigators prepared the TCR beta libraries by applying iRepertoire HTBI primers and Arm-PCR of CDR3 regions. TCRdb passed the multiplex PCR reads through MiXCR, listing each CDR3 protein once. The profile shows 350,000 to 500,000 distinct CDR3 sequences, around 20% of them singletons. Study results and limitations: Patients with persistent disease showed a bias toward TRBV28, TRBJ1-2 and TRBJ2-5.

The origin of this receptor is a female donor with Graves disease. The chain carries TRBV6-2 or TRBV6-3 and TRBJ1-4, with D unclear. The sequences come from peripheral blood mononuclear cells (PBMCs), collected when the disease was refractory, from a patient treated with antithyroid drugs. The CDR3 loop is CASSYWQPRTEKLFF. Here the CDR3 DNA reads TGTGCCAGCAGTTACTGGCAGCCTAGAACGGAAAAACTGTTTTTT.